This TCR beta chain was observed in a study of regulatory T cells in long-lasting Graves disease. In the study overall: Graves' patients, newly diagnosed, had taken antithyroid drugs under 3 months. Study findings and constraints: Graves' patients with persistent disease showed TCR diversity lower than patients newly diagnosed.

Trimming left V 2 bases short and J 7 bases short, with 12 bases between. Germline values: CDR1 SNHLY, CDR2 FYNNEI. The CDR3 extends over 15 amino acids. Stated time point: newly diagnosed GD, antithyroid drugs for less than 3 months. RNA from PBMCs was the source of the TCR library. In building TCR beta libraries, iRepertoire HTBI primers were used together with Arm-PCR of CDR3 regions. TCRdb fed the multiplex PCR reads into MiXCR, producing one record per CDR3 protein. The table includes about 530,000 distinct CDR3 sequences, about 16% detected once. This clonotype was observed a few times. Antigen: not known. These data are also associated with another study on T cells in Graves' hyperthyroidism and ophthalmopathy.

The source was peripheral blood mononuclear cells (PBMCs), collected at new diagnosis, from a patient treated with antithyroid drugs. The V call is TRBV2, the J call TRBJ1-6, with D uncertain. This receptor was obtained from a woman aged 40-60 years with Graves disease. The CDR3 here is CASSEIRVKNSPLHF. The CDR3 region has the DNA TGTGCCAGCAGTGAAATTCGTGTAAAAAATTCACCCCTCCACTTT. The full variable domain, in which reference TRBV2 and TRBJ1-6 provide the parts outside the CDR3, is EPEVTQTPSHQVTQMGQEVILRCVPISNHLYFYWYRQILGQKVEFLVSFYNNEISEKSEIFDDQFSVERPDGSNFTLKIRSTKLEDSAMYFCASSEIRVKNSPLHFGNGTRLTVT.